The 12 T cell receptor beta chains in this list originate from one sample, sequenced in a study of cytomegalovirus exposure and HLA in healthy donors. PCR used 60 Vbeta primers and 13 Jbeta primers. The data were produced by immunoSEQ multiplex PCR, yet TCRdb's version contains in-frame clones alone and is incomplete. The sample includes more than 100,000 clones, 65% to 80% of them seen just once. The sequencing input was PBMCs. These TCRs come from a woman under 30 in good health and CMV-seronegative.

The chain is built from TRBV10-2 and TRBJ1-5; no clear D. The germline V and J ends were trimmed by 5 bases and 4 bases, with 9 bases remaining between them. Germline CDR1 reads WSHSY; CDR2 reads SAAADI. The CDR3 totals 13 residues. In DNA, the CDR3 is TGCGCCAGCAGTCCCGACGGGAATCAGCCCCAGCATTTT. Its protein product is CASSPDGNQPQHF.

The rearrangement joins TRBV2 to TRBJ2-7; TRBD2 agrees at 10 bases. V lost 7 bases, J lost 1 base, and 1 base stayed unmatched. CDR3 length equals 13 residues. From germline, CDR1 is SNHLY and CDR2 FYNNEI. The CDR3 reads CASKREGSYEQYF. CDR3 bases: TGTGCCAGCAAGCGGGAGGGATCCTACGAGCAGTACTTC.

This chain links TRBV2 with TRBJ2-2, with D unresolved. Germline CDR1 reads SNHLY; CDR2 reads FYNNEI. This CDR3 contains 15 residues. The V end lost 4 bases, the J end lost 1 base, and 10 bases lay between the germline ends. The CDR3 here is CASSVAGGNTGELFF. The CDR3 bases are TGTGCCAGCAGTGTGGCAGGTGGGAACACCGGGGAGCTGTTTTTT.

The CDR3 protein is CASSEAGFPPQDTQYF. DNA of the CDR3: TGCGCCAGCAGCGAAGCAGGTTTCCCTCCGCAGGATACGCAGTATTTT. The rearrangement uses TRBV5-1 and TRBJ2-3, with D hard to call. The germline gives CDR1 SGHRS, CDR2 YFSETQ. The germline V and J ends were trimmed by 4 bases and 6 bases, with 21 bases remaining between them. This CDR3 is 16 amino acids long.

V gene TRBV6-4 combines with J gene TRBJ1-2; possibly TRBD1 for D (6 bases). This CDR3 contains 13 residues. V was clipped by 3 bases and J by 6 bases, with 11 bases between them. Germline CDR1 is MRHNA and CDR2 is SNTAGT. The CDR3 protein is CASSETGFNGYTF. The CDR3 DNA reads as TGTGCCAGCAGTGAGACAGGATTCAATGGCTACACCTTC.

V and J are TRBV30 and TRBJ2-3, with 8 positions matching TRBD2. Germline V gene data show CDR1 as GTSNPN and CDR2 as SVGIG (reference sequence). The CDR3 covers 15 residues. The V gene end was trimmed by 0 bases and the J gene end by 4 bases; junction bases not matched to a gene: 6. The CDR3: CAWSVQSGRPDTQYF. As DNA, the CDR3 is TGTGCCTGGAGTGTACAAAGCGGGAGACCAGATACGCAGTATTTT.

This chain uses TRBV7-2 with TRBJ2-1, with no clear D. Germline CDR1 is SGHTA and CDR2 is FQGNSA. This CDR3 is built from 13 residues. V lost 3 bases and J 4 bases, leaving 7 bases between the germline ends. CDR3 DNA: TGTGCCAGCAGCTTCGCGGAGTACAATGAGCAGTTCTTC. It specifies CASSFAEYNEQFF. Full variable domain (remainder filled in from reference TRBV7-2 and TRBJ2-1): GAGVSQSPSNKVTEKGKDVELRCDPISGHTALYWYRQSLGQGLEFLIYFQGNSAPDKSGLPSDRFSAERTGGSVSTLTIQRTQQEDSAVYLCASSFAEYNEQFFGPGTRLTVL.

This clone was seen just once. This chain joins TRBV30 and TRBJ2-1, with D perhaps matching TRBD2 (5 bases). Germline V gene sequence: CDR1 GTSNPN, CDR2 SVGIG (reference sequence). CDR3 size: 13 residues. The V and J ends lost 5 bases and 10 bases respectively, with 18 bases between them. CDR3 sequence reads: CAWSLVARTEQFF. For the CDR3, the DNA is TGTGCCTGGTCACTAGTAGCGCGCACAGAGCAGTTCTTC.

The chain uses TRBV7-2 and TRBJ1-6; D unresolved. This CDR3 is built from 13 residues. The V gene lost 1 base and the J gene lost 7 bases, with 5 bases spanning the gap. CDR1 is SGHTA and CDR2 is FQGNSA in the germline V gene. The chain's CDR3 is CASSLDGNSPLHF. The CDR3 nucleotides read TGTGCCAGCAGCTTAGACGGGAATTCACCCCTCCACTTT.

This chain links TRBV5-1 with TRBJ2-5; maybe TRBD2 (6 bases). Trimming left V 0 bases short and J 4 bases short, with 13 bases between. CDR3 length: 15 amino acids. Germline CDR1 and CDR2: SGHRS and YFSETQ. The CDR3 sequence: CASSLEGGIVETQYF. Here the CDR3 DNA reads TGCGCCAGCAGCTTGGAGGGCGGGATCGTAGAGACCCAGTACTTC.

This clone has only a few counts. The rearrangement joins TRBV7-2 to TRBJ2-3; 12 positions agree with TRBD2. Trimming cost V 5 bases and J 4 bases; bases outside gene matches: 10. From germline, CDR1 is SGHTA and CDR2 FQGNSA. The CDR3 is made up of 17 amino acids. The CDR3 DNA follows: TGTGCCAGCAGCGAGACTAGCGGGAGTTTTCGCGCAGATACGCAGTATTTT. Protein: CASSETSGSFRADTQYF.

The V gene is TRBV7-2, the J gene TRBJ1-1; D uncertain. Between the trimmed V and J ends, which lost 3 bases and 7 bases, there was a span of 9 bases. CDR1 and CDR2 from the germline V gene are SGHTA and FQGNSA. The CDR3 spans 12 residues. The CDR3: CASSFGVGEAFF. CDR3 in DNA: TGTGCCAGCAGCTTCGGGGTGGGTGAAGCTTTCTTT.